The present T cell receptor (beta chain) was sequenced within a study of blood T cell repertoires in COVID-19. Study at large: Samples came from the United States, Italy and Spain, spanning acute and convalescent COVID-19. Sources were T cells, B-cell-depleted T cells, or PBMCs; the material itself was cDNA or gDNA.

Recruited during active infection, patients (from Seattle) were subsequently followed longitudinally. Under the authors' procedure: Nucleated cell number was recorded as an estimate derived from reference gene primer amplification. TCRdb keeps only in-frame clones here, not all; method: immunoSEQ multiplex PCR. Clonal size and the V and J genes are those of that table, whereas D and trimming came from the DNA. Here the sample spans 130,000 or so clones, 84% being singletons. The CDR3 contains 11 residues. Germline V gives CDR1 MNHEY, CDR2 SVGAGI. Sequenced material: peripheral blood. The sequence was collected from a man under 40 with COVID-19, enrolled during active disease. This sequence joins TRBV6-5 and TRBJ2-5; 7 bases map to TRBD2. As DNA, the CDR3 is TGTGGGGTGGGGGGGAGAGAGACCCAGTACTTC. It codes for CGVGGRETQYF.